The 19 T cell receptor beta chains presented below share a single source sample, sequenced in a study of OX40 agonist ivuxolimab in advanced cancers. Only in-frame clones appear in the TCRdb table, and some are missing; sequencing was by immunoSEQ multiplex PCR. Among around 94,000 clones listed, more than 75% were seen once. The source material was CD4+ or CD8+ T cells sorted from blood, sampled in a trial of the OX40 agonist ivuxolimab. The origin of the receptors is an adult with an advanced solid tumor such as melanoma, head and neck, liver or kidney cancer.

The chain carries TRBV19 and TRBJ2-1; 7 bases line up with TRBD2. V lost 7 bases, J lost 4 bases, and 10 bases stayed unmatched. This CDR3 has 15 amino acids. Germline V gene lookup returns CDR1 LNHDA and CDR2 SQIVND (reference sequence). CDR3 nucleotide sequence: TGTGCCAGTACCCTGGGGGGGACTTCTTACAATGAGCAGTTCTTC. The encoded protein is CASTLGGTSYNEQFF.

The chain employs TRBV7-9 and TRBJ2-2, with D tentatively TRBD1 or TRBD2 (5 bases each). Per the germline V gene, CDR1 is SEHNR and CDR2 is FQNEAQ (reference sequence). V was cut by 2 bases and J by 6 bases, with 16 bases left in between. The CDR3 sequence is 16 residues long. The CDR3 DNA is TGTGCCAGCAGCTTACGACTCAGAGGGGCCGCCGGGGAGCTGTTTTTT. Its protein product is CASSLRLRGAAGELFF.

This clone was seen only a few times. The chain employs TRBV4-1 and TRBJ2-6; D perhaps matches TRBD2 (5 bases). The CDR3 consists of 17 residues. V lost 8 bases to trimming and J lost 0 bases, with 17 bases between them. Germline-derived CDR1 and CDR2 are MGHRA and YSYEKL. The CDR3 loop is CASSGGPGNSGANVLTF. CDR3 bases: TGCGCCAGCTCGGGTGGGCCGGGAAACTCTGGGGCCAACGTCCTGACTTTC.

This rearrangement joins TRBV4-1 to TRBJ1-6, with TRBD1 as a possible D gene (5 bases). Per the germline V gene, CDR1 is MGHRA and CDR2 is YSYEKL. The CDR3 totals 16 residues. Trimming left V 0 bases short and J 9 bases short, with 15 bases between. The CDR3 spells CASSQDSGELASPLHF. The CDR3 bases are TGCGCCAGCAGCCAAGATTCGGGGGAGTTGGCTTCACCCCTCCACTTT.

The chain combines TRBV7-2 with TRBJ2-7, with a weak D call TRBD2 (5 bases). The ends were cut back, 0 bases at V and 2 bases at J, with 14 bases in the middle. The CDR3 loop spans 16 amino acids. In germline, CDR1 is SGHTA, CDR2 FQGNSA. CDR3 residues: CASSLAPLAETYEQYF. The CDR3 nucleotides are TGTGCCAGCAGCTTAGCACCTCTAGCAGAGACCTACGAGCAGTACTTC.

The V and J genes are TRBV18 and TRBJ2-5; D may be TRBD2 (6 bases). V lost 6 bases and J 5 bases, leaving 13 bases between the germline ends. In germline, CDR1 is KGHSH, CDR2 LQKENI. The CDR3 has 13 amino acids. CDR3 DNA sequence: TGTGCCAGCTCGCCGGAGGGGCTGGAGACCCAGTACTTC. This encodes CASSPEGLETQYF.

The rearrangement uses TRBV7-9 and TRBJ2-5; D could derive from TRBD1 or TRBD2 (6 bases each). V was pared by 8 bases and J by 4 bases, with 17 bases between. CDR1 SEHNR and CDR2 FQNEAQ come from the germline V gene (reference sequence). The CDR3 sequence is 14 residues long. This CDR3 is CASPYEGGGETQYF. CDR3 bases: TGTGCCAGCCCCTACGAGGGGGGCGGAGAGACCCAGTACTTC. Together with reference TRBV7-9 and TRBJ2-5, the CDR3 gives the full variable domain: DTGVSQNPRHKITKRGQNVTFRCDPISEHNRLYWYRQTLGQGPEFLTYFQNEAQLEKSRLLSDRFSAERPKGSFSTLEIQRTEQGDSAMYLCASPYEGGGETQYFGPGTRLLVL.

The rearrangement joins TRBV11-2 to TRBJ1-3; possible D gene TRBD1, 5 bases. V was cut by 0 bases and J by 3 bases, with 9 bases left in between. Germline loops: CDR1 SGHAT, CDR2 FQNNGV. This CDR3 contains 15 residues. The CDR3 sequence: CASSLDRAYGNTIYF. CDR3 nucleotides: TGTGCCAGCAGCTTAGACAGGGCCTATGGAAACACCATATATTTT.

This clone was picked up one time. This chain uses TRBV6-4 with TRBJ2-1, with 7 nucleotides matching TRBD2. CDR1 is MRHNA, CDR2 SNTAGT, per germline. The CDR3 runs 13 residues. After removal of 6 bases from V and 12 bases from J, the junction contained 11 bases not matched to a gene. The chain's CDR3 is CASSNTGGEGQFF. The DNA for the CDR3 is TGTGCCAGCAGCAATACGGGAGGTGAGGGGCAGTTCTTC.

Here the CDR3 reads CASSKTDQPTDTQYF. CDR3 DNA sequence: TGTGCCAGTAGTAAGACAGACCAGCCCACAGATACGCAGTATTTT. The chain combines TRBV19 with TRBJ2-3; perhaps TRBD1 as D (5 bases). Germline V gene lookup returns CDR1 LNHDA and CDR2 SQIVND (reference sequence). The length of the CDR3 is 15 residues. V lost 4 bases and J 2 bases, leaving 13 bases between the germline ends. Together with reference TRBV19 and TRBJ2-3, the CDR3 gives the full variable domain: DGGITQSPKYLFRKEGQNVTLSCEQNLNHDAMYWYRQDPGQGLRLIYYSQIVNDFQKGDIAEGYSVSREKKESFPLTVTSAQKNPTAFYLCASSKTDQPTDTQYFGPGTRLTVL.

V is TRBV5-4 and J is TRBJ2-1, with TRBD2 matching 9 bases. The CDR3 runs to 16 residues. The V and J ends lost 1 base and 4 bases, in that order; junction bases with no gene match: 6. Per the germline V gene, CDR1 is SGHNT and CDR2 is YYREEE (reference sequence). This chain's CDR3 is CASSLPAGGGYNEQFF. Here the CDR3 DNA reads TGTGCCAGCAGCTTGCCAGCGGGGGGAGGTTACAATGAGCAGTTCTTC. Full variable domain (missing parts from reference TRBV5-4 and TRBJ2-1): ETGVTQSPTHLIKTRGQQVTLRCSSQSGHNTVSWYQQALGQGPQFIFQYYREEENGRGNFPPRFSGLQFPNYSSELNVNALELDDSALYLCASSLPAGGGYNEQFFGPGTRLTVL.

V usage is TRBV5-6 and J usage is TRBJ2-1; D uncertain. V shed 1 base and J shed 7 bases, with 6 bases lying between them. Germline V lookup: CDR1 SGHDT, CDR2 YYEEEE. There are 12 residues in the CDR3. This chain's CDR3 is CASSLSPNEQFF. Here the CDR3 DNA reads TGTGCCAGCAGCTTGAGCCCGAATGAGCAGTTCTTC.

This clone has a handful of counts. The chain recombines TRBV7-8 with TRBJ1-1; D gene ambiguous. The germline V and J ends were trimmed by 3 bases and 2 bases, with 7 bases remaining between them. CDR1 and CDR2 from the germline V gene are SGHVS and FQNEAQ. This CDR3 region has 13 residues. CDR3 coding DNA: TGTGCCAGCAGCTTGCGGGCAAACACTGAAGCTTTCTTT. Its protein is CASSLRANTEAFF.

This sequence joins TRBV18 and TRBJ1-1; 7 positions match TRBD1. Germline CDR1 reads KGHSH; CDR2 reads LQKENI. The CDR3 is 15 residues long. The ends lost 5 bases at V and 1 base at J; junction bases unmatched: 7. DNA of the CDR3: TGTGCCAGCTCAGCAAAGACAGGGCAGAACACTGAAGCTTTCTTT. Its translation: CASSAKTGQNTEAFF.

The chain couples TRBV4-2 to TRBJ2-7, with TRBD2 identical over 12 bases. V lost 0 bases to trimming and J lost 2 bases; unmatched junction nucleotides: 2. CDR1 is LGHNA, CDR2 YNFKEQ, per germline. The CDR3 extends over 16 amino acids. CDR3 sequence (DNA): TGTGCCAGCAGCCAAGAACTAGCGGGGGGCGCCTACGAGCAGTACTTC. This codes for CASSQELAGGAYEQYF.

There are a few counts of this clone. The CDR3 sequence: CASSSSGGASRAQYF. CDR3 coding DNA: TGTGCCAGCAGTTCTAGCGGGGGGGCTTCTCGGGCCCAGTACTTC. This chain joins TRBV2 and TRBJ2-5; 12 bases match TRBD2. V lost 5 bases to trimming and J lost 9 bases; unmatched junction nucleotides: 10. The CDR3 has 15 amino acids. Germline CDR1 reads SNHLY; CDR2 reads FYNNEI. The entire variable domain, with the rest obtained from reference TRBV2 and TRBJ2-5, is as follows: EPEVTQTPSHQVTQMGQEVILRCVPISNHLYFYWYRQILGQKVEFLVSFYNNEISEKSEIFDDQFSVERPDGSNFTLKIRSTKLEDSAMYFCASSSSGGASRAQYFGPGTRLLVL.

The gene calls are TRBV15 and TRBJ2-7; D is undetermined. This CDR3 comprises 12 residues. V was cut by 0 bases and J by 3 bases, with 3 bases left in between. Germline values: CDR1 LNHNV, CDR2 YYDKDF (reference sequence). The CDR3 sequence is CATSRDYYEQYF. The CDR3 DNA reads TGTGCCACCAGCAGAGATTACTACGAGCAGTACTTC.

As DNA, the CDR3 is TGTGCCAGCAGTTCACCCCCCGATACGCAGTATTTT. Amino acids: CASSSPPDTQYF. This chain uses TRBV27 with TRBJ2-3; D is uncertain. The germline V gene encodes CDR1 MNHEY and CDR2 SMNVEV (reference sequence). CDR3 size: 12 residues. Trimming cost V 4 bases and J 6 bases, with 8 bases left between them.

The chain carries TRBV19 and TRBJ2-5; weak D call: TRBD1 (5 bases). Trimming removed 1 base from V and 2 bases from J, with 14 bases in between. Germline assignment: CDR1 LNHDA and CDR2 SQIVND (reference sequence). The CDR3 runs 16 residues. In nucleotides, the CDR3 is TGTGCCAGTAGTATAGGGGGCATGGGCCGACAAGAGACCCAGTACTTC. Encoded protein: CASSIGGMGRQETQYF.